A selection of T cell receptor beta chains follows, all from one sample in a study of Tregs in tolerant kidney transplant recipients. Measured with immunoSEQ multiplex PCR; TCRdb has only the in-frame clones, and not every one. The table has approximately 99,000 clones, 90% seen once. Sequencing was performed on CD4+ T cells from blood, taken before the transplant. Receptors originate from a human donor who received a combined kidney and bone marrow transplant. The CDR3 runs from the conserved cysteine through the conserved F or W. A D gene is named only where the DNA matches it firmly.

>NA|TRBV28|19|TRBJ1-1
TGTGCCAGCAGTTTGGACCGCTTGGGGGCCGATATAAGGGACACTGAAGCTTTCTTT
CASSLDRLGADIRDTEAFF
>NA|TRBV27|13|TRBJ2-4
TGTGCCAGCAGTTTCGCCGGGAAAGACATTCAGTACTTC
CASSFAGKDIQYF
>TRBD2|TRBV5-4|16|TRBJ2-7
TGTGCCAGCAGCTTTGGGGGACGGCGGGGGGACCACGAGCAGTACTTC
CASSFGGRRGDHEQYF
>TRBD1|TRBV27|14|TRBJ2-1
TGTGCCAGCCGCCTGACAGGGGGCAGGGATGAGCAGTTCTTC
CASRLTGGRDEQFF
>NA|TRBV29-1|13|TRBJ1-1
TGCAGCGTTGACCGACAGCATAACTCTGAAGCTTTCTTT
CSVDRQHNSEAFF
>NA|TRBV29-1|16|TRBJ2-1
TGCAGCGTAAAACCAGGGGGGACAAGAAGATACAATGAGCAGTTCTTC
CSVKPGGTRRYNEQFF
>NA|TRBV29-1|14|TRBJ1-4
TGCAGCGTTGCCGACAGGACAACTAATGAAAAACTGTTTTTT
CSVADRTTNEKLFF
>NA|TRBV27|19|TRBJ1-5
TGTGCCAGCAGTCTTAGGCCCCCCCAGGGGTTGTTGGGCAATCAGCCCCAGCATTTT
CASSLRPPQGLLGNQPQHF
>NA|TRBV7-9|12|TRBJ1-1
TGTGCCAGCAGCCTACTGAACACTGAAGCTTTCTTT
CASSLLNTEAFF
>TRBD1|TRBV5-1|15|TRBJ1-2
TGCGCCAGCAGCGACCGGGACAGGGGTAACTATGGCTACACCTTC
CASSDRDRGNYGYTF
>TRBD1|TRBV6-5|15|TRBJ2-7
TGTGCCAGCAGCCGACCGGGACAGGGGGCTTACGAGCAGTACTTC
CASSRPGQGAYEQYF